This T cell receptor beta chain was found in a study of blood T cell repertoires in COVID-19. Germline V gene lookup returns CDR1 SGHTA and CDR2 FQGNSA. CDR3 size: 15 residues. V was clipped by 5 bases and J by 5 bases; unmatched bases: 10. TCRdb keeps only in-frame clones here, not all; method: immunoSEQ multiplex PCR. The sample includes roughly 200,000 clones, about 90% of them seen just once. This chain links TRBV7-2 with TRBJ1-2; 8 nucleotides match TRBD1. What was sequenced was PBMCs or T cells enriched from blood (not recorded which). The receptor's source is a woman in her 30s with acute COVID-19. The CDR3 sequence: CASSHLGQGGYGYTF. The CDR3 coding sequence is TGTGCCAGCAGCCATCTCGGACAGGGAGGTTATGGCTACACCTTC.